The text below deals with one T cell receptor (beta chain). The antigen is undetermined. Clones were read by immunoSEQ multiplex PCR, and TCRdb kept only the in-frame ones, dropping some. The sample lists around 690,000 clones; roughly 87% were seen once. The sample comes from a study of shared clonotypes between healthy human individuals. At the level of the study: Donor composition was a couple of women and three men, aged 18 to 49. Study outcomes and limitations: The study generally estimated greater richness for naive than memory subsets. Since donors were few, the genetic and exposure-history diversity represented was limited.

Germline V gene data show CDR1 as LNHDA and CDR2 as SQIVND (reference sequence). There are 15 residues in the CDR3. V was clipped by 5 bases and J by 8 bases; unmatched bases: 11. The donor population consisted of healthy HIV-negative adults with no recent acute infections or vaccinations. The sequencing input was memory CD8+ T cells from PBMCs. Subset described: CD45RO+ cells pooled with CCR7-negative TemRA cells. This receptor was identified in a man aged 18-30 years in good health. Some clones in this sample may be carry-over from other donors' samples. The chain has TRBV19 and TRBJ2-1; 8 bases map to TRBD2. In nucleotides, the CDR3 is TGTGCCAGTAGTCCCTCAAGCGGGAGTGGGGATGAGCAGTTCTTC. Its protein product is CASSPSSGSGDEQFF.